This TCR beta chain was sequenced in a study of regulatory T cells in long-lasting Graves disease. Findings and caveats of the study: Patients with persistent Graves' had lower TCR diversity than newly diagnosed patients. New patients shared more than 750 public clonotypes, fewer than the 2,500 to 3,500 shared by persistent patients. Examination was confined to peripheral blood, excluding thyroid tissue.

This clonotype came up a few times. Antigen specificity is unknown. The CDR3 spans 14 residues. V was trimmed by 7 bases and J by 0 bases, leaving 12 bases between them. CDR1 and CDR2 (germline): MDHEN, SYDVKM. The sample's time point: persistent/refractory GD, antithyroid drugs over 5 years with positive TRAb. PBMC-derived RNA was used for the TCR library. Peripheral blood, at about 10 milliliters, went into EDTA tubes. Arm-PCR with iRepertoire HTBI primers amplified the CDR3 regions for these TCR beta libraries. TCRdb reprocessed the multiplex PCR reads via MiXCR and lists one record per CDR3 protein. Of about 430,000 distinct CDR3 sequences detected, approximately 22% appear once; the ten largest clones hold more than 13%.

The chain combines TRBV28 with TRBJ1-2; D is possibly TRBD1 (6 bases). Source: peripheral blood mononuclear cells (PBMCs), taken when the disease was refractory, from a patient treated with antithyroid drugs. The TCR comes from a female donor with Graves disease. The CDR3 bases are TGTGCCAGCACCGACAGGAGAACTAACTATGGCTACACCTTC. Its protein is CASTDRRTNYGYTF.